These 9 T cell receptor beta chains were all obtained from the same sample, sequenced in a study of blood T cell repertoires in COVID-19. The method was immunoSEQ multiplex PCR; TCRdb's version includes in-frame clones alone and lacks a portion of them. This sample yields about 140,000 clones, of which about 87% are seen a single time; about 1.7% belongs to the top ten. Material for sequencing was peripheral blood. Receptor source: a woman between 45 and 65 years old with acute or convalescent COVID-19.

This clone was observed once. The chain employs TRBV5-1 and TRBJ2-3, with TRBD1 matching 10 bases. The CDR3 has 16 residues. The V gene's germline CDR1 is SGHRS and CDR2 YFSETQ. After removal of 4 bases from V and 1 base from J, the junction contained 6 bases not matched to a gene. CDR3 bases: TGCGCCAGCAGCATCCGGACAGGGGGAGGCACAGATACGCAGTATTTT. This codes for CASSIRTGGGTDTQYF.

This clone was seen only once. The chain recombines TRBV1 with TRBJ1-4; the table gives TRBD1 as D, unverified against the DNA. TRBV1 corresponds to a pseudogene. The CDR3 is 17 residues long. The CDR3 here is CTSSQEDLGTGDEKLFF. As DNA, the CDR3 is TGCACCAGCAGCCAAGAGGATCTCGGGACAGGGGACGAAAAACTGTTTTTT.

J is TRBJ1-1 and V is TRBV5-5; D perhaps matches TRBD1 (6 bases). The CDR3 loop spans 14 amino acids. Deletions cut 1 base from V and 1 base from J, with 8 bases between. Per germline, CDR1 SGHKS and CDR2 YYEKEE (reference sequence). Here the CDR3 reads CASSLQTGNTEAFF. CDR3 DNA sequence: TGTGCCAGCAGCTTGCAGACAGGGAACACTGAAGCTTTCTTT.

The V gene is TRBV4-1, the J gene TRBJ2-7, with 10 bases lining up with TRBD1. Germline loops: CDR1 MGHRA, CDR2 YSYEKL. The CDR3 covers 16 residues. With V trimmed by 5 bases and J by 3 bases, 10 bases remained unmatched. CDR3 DNA: TGCGCCAGCAGCAAACTCCCGGGACAGGGGCTCTACGAGCAGTACTTC. Translating it yields CASSKLPGQGLYEQYF.

The chain joins TRBV2 to TRBJ1-4; 9 positions match TRBD1. Germline-derived CDR1 and CDR2 are SNHLY and FYNNEI. V gave up 6 bases and J gave up 4 bases; unmatched junction bases: 9. CDR3 length: 16 amino acids. The CDR3, as DNA: TGTGCCAGCAGATCGACAGGGGGACTCTTTAATGAAAAACTGTTTTTT. Protein product: CASRSTGGLFNEKLFF.

The rearrangement uses TRBV12-5 and TRBJ1-2; D might be TRBD1 (6 bases). The length of the CDR3 is 12 residues. Germline V CDR1 and CDR2: LGHNT, FRNRAP. Trimming took off 5 bases at V and 8 bases at J, with 12 bases between the two ends. This CDR3 is CASGQGIGGYTF. The DNA for the CDR3 is TGTGCTAGTGGTCAGGGGATTGGGGGCTACACCTTC.

The V call is TRBV7-8, the J call TRBJ2-1; 9 bases are a match to TRBD2. The junction had 5 bases not matched to a gene; V was cut back by 2 bases and J by 6 bases. Germline V lookup: CDR1 SGHVS, CDR2 FQNEAQ. The CDR3 spans 15 residues. The CDR3 sequence is CASSLLAGPRNEQFF. The DNA of the CDR3 is TGTGCCAGCAGCTTACTAGCGGGGCCGCGCAATGAGCAGTTCTTC.

For the CDR3, the DNA is TGTGCCATCAGGGGACAGGGGTCGGAGACCCAGTACTTC. Amino acid sequence: CAIRGQGSETQYF. V usage is TRBV10-3 and J usage is TRBJ2-5, with 10 bases identical to TRBD1. Germline trimming cut 6 bases from V and 5 bases from J; bases unmatched to any gene: 3. Germline values: CDR1 ENHRY, CDR2 SYGVKD. There are 13 residues in the CDR3.

The V and J genes are TRBV6-7 and TRBJ1-6; 7 bases fit TRBD1. TRBV6-7 is reported as an ORF; its role is uncertain. The CDR3 is 16 amino acids. J gave up 6 bases and V 4 bases, and 9 bases lay outside the gene matches. The CDR3 region is CASSSMTGSRNSPLHF. The DNA for the CDR3 is TGTGCCAGCAGTTCCATGACAGGGTCTCGTAATTCACCCCTCCACTTT.